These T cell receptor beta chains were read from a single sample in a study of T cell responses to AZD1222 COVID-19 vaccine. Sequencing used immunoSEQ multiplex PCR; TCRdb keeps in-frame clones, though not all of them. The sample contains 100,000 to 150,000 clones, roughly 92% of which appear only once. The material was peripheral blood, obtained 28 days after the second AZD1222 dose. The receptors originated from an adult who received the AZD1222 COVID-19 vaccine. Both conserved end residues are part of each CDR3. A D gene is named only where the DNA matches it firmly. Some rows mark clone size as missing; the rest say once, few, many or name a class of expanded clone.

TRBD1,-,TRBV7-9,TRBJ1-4,TGTGCCAGCAGCCCACAGGGGGCCACTAATGAAAAACTGTTTTTT,CASSPQGATNEKLFF
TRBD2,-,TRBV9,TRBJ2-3,TGTGCCAGCAGCTACGACCTCGGGGGGGCAGATACGCAGTATTTT,CASSYDLGGADTQYF
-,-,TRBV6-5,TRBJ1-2,TGTGCCACCCAGAGGGCAGCTAACTATGGCTACACCTTC,CATQRAANYGYTF
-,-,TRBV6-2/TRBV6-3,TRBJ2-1,TGTGCCAGCAGTTACGGGGGGGCCGGGATCTTC,CASSYGGAGIF
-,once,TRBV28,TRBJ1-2,TGTGCCAGCAGTTCTTTCCCGCTCAGCCTGGTGGGGAATGGCTACACCTTC,CASSSFPLSLVGNGYTF
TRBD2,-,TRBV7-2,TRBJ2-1,TGTGCCAGCAGCTTAACCGCGCCACTAGCGAGCTACAATGAGCAGTTCTTC,CASSLTAPLASYNEQFF
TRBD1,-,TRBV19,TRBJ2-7,TGTGCCAGTAGTATCGGAACAGGGGGCGAGCAGTACTTC,CASSIGTGGEQYF
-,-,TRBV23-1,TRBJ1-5,TGCGCCAGCAGTCAATCTAACAGATATAGCAATCAGCCCCAGCATTTT,CASSQSNRYSNQPQHF
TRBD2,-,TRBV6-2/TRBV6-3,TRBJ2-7,TGTGCCAGCAGTAAGGACGGAGCTCGGCGGGGGGAGCAGTACTTC,CASSKDGARRGEQYF
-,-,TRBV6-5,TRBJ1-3,TGTGCCAGCATCGGGGCTGCTGGAAACACCATATATTTT,CASIGAAGNTIYF
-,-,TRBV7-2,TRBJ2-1,TGTGCCAGCAGCCCCGCCAGGGAGGATGAGCAGTTCTTC,CASSPAREDEQFF
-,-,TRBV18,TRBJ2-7,TGTGCCAGCTCCTCCGACAGTGGTCTCGAGCAGTACTTC,CASSSDSGLEQYF
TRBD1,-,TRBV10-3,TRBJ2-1,TGTGCCATCGCAGGACAGGGGAGGAATGAGCAGTTCTTC,CAIAGQGRNEQFF
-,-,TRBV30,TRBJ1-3,TGTGCCTGGAGAGGGACATTCGGAAACACCATATATTTT,CAWRGTFGNTIYF
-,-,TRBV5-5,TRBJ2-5,TGTGCCAGCAGCTGGAGGGACGGACCCCAAGAGACCCAGTACTTC,CASSWRDGPQETQYF
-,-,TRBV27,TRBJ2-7,TGTGCCTCCGCGGGGCTTCAGGGCGAGCAGTACTTC,CASAGLQGEQYF
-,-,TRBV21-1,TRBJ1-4,TGTGCCAGCAGCAAAGAGGGACAGGGGGGTGAAAAACTGTTTTTT,CASSKEGQGGEKLFF
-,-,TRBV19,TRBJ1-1,TGTGCCAGTAGCGATACGGGAAACACTGAAGCTTTCTTT,CASSDTGNTEAFF
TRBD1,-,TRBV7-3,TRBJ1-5,TGTGCCAGCAGCTTAGGGACAGCGAATCAGCCCCAGCATTTT,CASSLGTANQPQHF
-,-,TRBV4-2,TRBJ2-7,TGTGCCAGCAGCCAAGATGAGACCAGCTCCTACGAGCAGTACTTC,CASSQDETSSYEQYF
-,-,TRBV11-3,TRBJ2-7,TGTGCCAGCAGCTTGTCCGTGGGTCCTTCCTACGAGCAGTACTTC,CASSLSVGPSYEQYF
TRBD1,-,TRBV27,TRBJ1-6,TGTGCCAGCAGTTTATTCGGACAGGGGGCCAATAATTCACCCCTCCACTTT,CASSLFGQGANNSPLHF
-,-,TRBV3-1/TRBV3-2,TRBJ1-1,TGTGCCAGCAGCACCCGACCTGACACTGAAGCTTTCTTT,CASSTRPDTEAFF
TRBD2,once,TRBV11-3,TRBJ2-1,TGTGCCAGCAGCCAAATAGCGGGGGTCAACAATGAGCAGTTCTTC,CASSQIAGVNNEQFF
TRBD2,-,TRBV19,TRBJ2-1,TGTGCCAGTAGTATGGTTGGGGGGGTCAGGCGGGAAGGATACAATGAGCAGTTCTTC,CASSMVGGVRREGYNEQFF
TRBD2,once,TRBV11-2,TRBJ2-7,TGTGCCAGCAGCTTAGTTAGCGGGGCTTCTAGTGAGCAGTACTTC,CASSLVSGASSEQYF
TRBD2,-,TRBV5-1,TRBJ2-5,TGCGCCAGCAGCTTGGCCCCAGCGGGAGGAGAGACCCAGTACTTC,CASSLAPAGGETQYF
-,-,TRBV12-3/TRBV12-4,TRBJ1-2,TGTGCCAGCACCCGAGACAGGATCTATGGCTACACCTTC,CASTRDRIYGYTF
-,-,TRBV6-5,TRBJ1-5,TGTGCCAGCAATATTGGCAGGAGTCTTAATCAGCCCCAGCATTTT,CASNIGRSLNQPQHF
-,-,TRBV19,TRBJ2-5,TGTGCCAGTAGTAAAGGGGCTGAGACCCAGTACTTC,CASSKGAETQYF
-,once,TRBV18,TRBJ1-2,TGTGCCAGCTCACCGAACGGGGGTGATGGCTACACCTTC,CASSPNGGDGYTF
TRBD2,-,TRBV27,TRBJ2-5,TGTGCCAGCGCCCCGGGACTAGCGGGACCATATAAAGAGACCCAGTACTTC,CASAPGLAGPYKETQYF
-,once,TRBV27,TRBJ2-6,TGTGCCAGCAGTTACTCTGGGGCCAACGTCCTGACTTTC,CASSYSGANVLTF
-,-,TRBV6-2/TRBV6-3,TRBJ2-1,TGTGCCAGCAGCAATTGGCTATACAATGAGCAGTTCTTC,CASSNWLYNEQFF
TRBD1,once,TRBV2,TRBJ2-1,TGTGCCAGCAGGGTTGACAGGGGGGAGCAGTTCTTC,CASRVDRGEQFF